A selection of T cell receptor beta chains follows, all from one sample in a study of PD-L1 blockade in urothelial cancer. The data were produced by immunoSEQ multiplex PCR, yet TCRdb's version contains in-frame clones alone and is incomplete. The table lists tens of thousands of clones, approximately 86% of them singletons, with about 15% in the top ten. Sequencing used PBMCs, obtained around atezolizumab (anti-PD-L1) treatment. The receptor set was obtained from a man aged 55 to 69 with urothelial cancer. CDR3s include the opening cysteine and the closing phenylalanine or tryptophan. The D gene is left open where the match is weak. Some rows have no size entry. The others give once, few or many, or a class for an expanded clone.

cdr3_nt | cdr3_aa | clone_size | d_call | j_call | v_call
TGTGCCAGCAGTGGACTAGCGGGGGGCCAAGAGACCCAGTACTTC | CASSGLAGGQETQYF | . | TRBD2 | TRBJ2-5 | TRBV2
TGTGCAAGTCGCTTAGACGGTGGCGGTTACACCTTC | CASRLDGGGYTF | . | . | TRBJ1-2 | TRBV12-2
TGTGCCAGCAGCTTCCCGGGACAGGGGGCTAACTATGGCTACACCTTC | CASSFPGQGANYGYTF | . | TRBD1 | TRBJ1-2 | TRBV5-6
TGTGCCAGCACCCCCCCGGGGGGCGGGGGGCCTGGAAACACCATATATTTT | CASTPPGGGGPGNTIYF | once | . | TRBJ1-3 | TRBV7-9
TGTGCCAGCACCGGCGGCGACGGCTTAGGTGAGCGGGAGCAGTACTTC | CASTGGDGLGEREQYF | . | . | TRBJ2-7 | TRBV7-9
TGTGCCAGCAGCTTAGGAGGGGGGACTAGTCAGCCCCAGCATTTT | CASSLGGGTSQPQHF | few | . | TRBJ1-5 | TRBV9
TGTGCCAGTAGTATGGGCAGCCTCTCCTACGAGCAGTACTTC | CASSMGSLSYEQYF | . | . | TRBJ2-7 | TRBV19
TGCGCCAGCAGCTTGGGTGGGGGCGATGGCTACACCTTC | CASSLGGGDGYTF | few | . | TRBJ1-2 | TRBV5-1
TGTGCCAGCTCACACAGGGCCCCAAGCTCTGGGGCCAACGTCCTGACTTTC | CASSHRAPSSGANVLTF | . | . | TRBJ2-6 | TRBV18
TGCGCCAGCAGCTTTGAACGCGGGGGGGCCTCCTACGAGCAGTACTTC | CASSFERGGASYEQYF | . | TRBD2 | TRBJ2-7 | TRBV5-1
TGCGCCAGCAGCTTTTTGACAGGGTACAACACTGAAGCTTTCTTT | CASSFLTGYNTEAFF | few | TRBD1 | TRBJ1-1 | TRBV5-1
TGTGCCAGCAGTTACTCACAGAGCTCCTACAATGAGCAGTTCTTC | CASSYSQSSYNEQFF | once | . | TRBJ2-1 | TRBV6-5
TGCGCCAGCAGCCAACTTGGACATACCGGGGAGCTGTTTTTT | CASSQLGHTGELFF | . | . | TRBJ2-2 | TRBV4-1
TGTGCCTGGAGTGAACAGGTCAATCAGCCCCAGCATTTT | CAWSEQVNQPQHF | . | . | TRBJ1-5 | TRBV30
TGTGCCAGCAGTCGACAGGGGAACACTGAAGCTTTCTTT | CASSRQGNTEAFF | . | TRBD1 | TRBJ1-1 | TRBV7-9
TGTGCCAGCAGCTCCAGGACAGATAATTCGAACACTGAAGCTTTCTTT | CASSSRTDNSNTEAFF | . | . | TRBJ1-1 | TRBV9
TGTGCCAGCAGCTTGGGTACAGGGACGGATGGTAGATCACCCCTCCACTTT | CASSLGTGTDGRSPLHF | . | . | TRBJ1-6 | TRBV5-6
TGTGCCAGCAGCCCCCTTCGAGGGCGGGGCCTCCACAATGAGCAGTTCTTC | CASSPLRGRGLHNEQFF | . | . | TRBJ2-1 | TRBV7-9
TGTGCCAGCCTCGGCGGGGGGGAGTTTGGGCAGTACTTC | CASLGGGEFGQYF | . | TRBD2 | TRBJ2-7 | TRBV28
TGCGCCAGCAACGCACAAGGAACAGGGCCCGGTGAGACCCAGTACTTC | CASNAQGTGPGETQYF | . | . | TRBJ2-5 | TRBV5-1
TGTGCCAGCAGCTTACCGGTTCGGGAGCAGTTCTTC | CASSLPVREQFF | . | . | TRBJ2-1 | TRBV7-9
TGTGCCAGCTCAATGGGAGATAGCAATCAGCCCCAGCATTTT | CASSMGDSNQPQHF | . | . | TRBJ1-5 | TRBV18
TGCGCCAGCAGCCAAGGGCAGCAAGAGACCCAGTACTTC | CASSQGQQETQYF | . | . | TRBJ2-5 | TRBV4-1
TGTGCCAGCAGTTACTCAAGACAGGGGGCGAACTATGGCTACACCTTC | CASSYSRQGANYGYTF | . | TRBD1 | TRBJ1-2 | TRBV6-6
TGTGCCAGCAAACAGGGGGTGAACACCGGGGAGCTGTTTTTT | CASKQGVNTGELFF | . | TRBD1 | TRBJ2-2 | TRBV6-5
TGTGCCAGCAGCTCAAGACTGCAAGAGACCCAGTACTTC | CASSSRLQETQYF | . | . | TRBJ2-5 | TRBV7-9
TGCGCCAGCAGTACTACTCAGGGGATATCTATCGGCTACACCTTC | CASSTTQGISIGYTF | . | . | TRBJ1-2 | TRBV5-1
TGTGCCAGCACCTCGGACAGGGGGACGTACAATGAGCAGTTCTTC | CASTSDRGTYNEQFF | . | TRBD1 | TRBJ2-1 | TRBV2
TGTGCCTGGAGCGGCGGCGCCAGCTCCTACAATGAGCAGTTCTTC | CAWSGGASSYNEQFF | . | . | TRBJ2-1 | TRBV30
TGTGCCAGCAGTGTCGAAGTCGGGGTCAATGAGCAGTTCTTC | CASSVEVGVNEQFF | . | . | TRBJ2-1 | TRBV6-1
TGTGCTAGTGGTTTGAATGTTCCGGGGGGGTTTCTGGACTTC | CASGLNVPGGFLDF | . | TRBD2 | TRBJ2-7 | TRBV12-5
TGTGCCAGCAGTTTGACAGGGCTGGTTGTTGTTAATGGCTACACCTTC | CASSLTGLVVVNGYTF | . | TRBD1 | TRBJ1-2 | TRBV28
TGTGCCAGCAGCCCCAGGGAAGGGGGGGTTACAGATACGCAGTATTTT | CASSPREGGVTDTQYF | . | . | TRBJ2-3 | TRBV13
TGCGCCCCCCAGGCAGGGGGCTATGGCTACACCTTC | CAPQAGGYGYTF | . | TRBD1 | TRBJ1-2 | TRBV5-1
TGCGCCAGCAGCCAACCTGACGTGGTAGCCTCCTACGAGCAGTACTTC | CASSQPDVVASYEQYF | . | . | TRBJ2-7 | TRBV4-1
TGTGCCAGCAGCACCCGACAGGGGAACACAGATACGCAGTATTTT | CASSTRQGNTDTQYF | once | TRBD1 | TRBJ2-3 | TRBV7-9
TGCGCCAGCAGCCGGGACTCTCCGACTGCAACTAATGAAAAACTGTTTTTT | CASSRDSPTATNEKLFF | . | . | TRBJ1-4 | TRBV5-1
TGTGCCAGCAGTGAACCGGACAGGGATGAAAAACTGTTTTTT | CASSEPDRDEKLFF | . | TRBD1 | TRBJ1-4 | TRBV25-1
TGCAGCGCGCGGAGTACGAGGGAAGCTAACTATGGCTACACCTTC | CSARSTREANYGYTF | . | . | TRBJ1-2 | TRBV29-1
TGTGCCAGCAGTTTACGTCTAGCGGGGGGCGTGCAGTATTTT | CASSLRLAGGVQYF | . | TRBD2 | TRBJ2-3 | TRBV27
TGCAGCGTTGGTGCCGGGTTCACCGGGGAGCTGTTTTTT | CSVGAGFTGELFF | . | . | TRBJ2-2 | TRBV29-1
TGTGCCAGCAGCTTTTGGACAGGTGCCTACGAGCAGTACTTC | CASSFWTGAYEQYF | . | TRBD1 | TRBJ2-7 | TRBV7-8
TGTGCCAGCAGCAAAACTCAGGGGGCTCAAGGCTACACCTTC | CASSKTQGAQGYTF | . | TRBD1 | TRBJ1-2 | TRBV7-9
TGTGCCAGCAGCCTACAGGGTAGAAGAGCTTTCTTT | CASSLQGRRAFF | few | . | TRBJ1-1 | TRBV11-1
TGTGCCATCAGTCCCGGGCGGGGGGCTACCTACGAGCAGTACTTC | CAISPGRGATYEQYF | . | TRBD2 | TRBJ2-7 | TRBV10-3
TGTGCCAGTACCGACAGGGGCGCCTACGAGCAGTACTTC | CASTDRGAYEQYF | . | TRBD1 | TRBJ2-7 | TRBV19
TGTGCCTGGAGGTCGTACAGGTCAGGGAATAACTATGGCTACACCTTC | CAWRSYRSGNNYGYTF | . | . | TRBJ1-2 | TRBV30
TGTGCCAGCAGTTCCGCGACTAGCGGGAGCACAGATACGCAGTATTTT | CASSSATSGSTDTQYF | . | TRBD2 | TRBJ2-3 | TRBV6-4
TGTGCCAGCTCTCCTACCGGGACAGGATCCTACAATGAGCAGTTCTTC | CASSPTGTGSYNEQFF | . | TRBD1 | TRBJ2-1 | TRBV18
TGTGCCAGCAGCGTAGAGGCAGGGCGCGGTGGCTACACCTTC | CASSVEAGRGGYTF | . | . | TRBJ1-2 | TRBV9
TGTGCCAGCAGCGGATGGGAGGTGGGACCGGGGGAGCTGTTTTTT | CASSGWEVGPGELFF | . | . | TRBJ2-2 | TRBV9
TGTGCCAGCAGCTTATCGAGGGGACGGGGGAATCAGCCCCAGCATTTT | CASSLSRGRGNQPQHF | . | . | TRBJ1-5 | TRBV7-9
TGTGCCAGCAGTTCCCCAGGGGGCCGTTTAGATGGCTACACCTTC | CASSSPGGRLDGYTF | . | TRBD1 | TRBJ1-2 | TRBV27
TGTGCCTGGAGAGGCAGGACAGGGCTTGCAACTAATGAAAAACTGTTTTTT | CAWRGRTGLATNEKLFF | . | TRBD1 | TRBJ1-4 | TRBV30
TGTGCCAGCAGTCAACAGGGGGCCATAGATGGCTACACCTTC | CASSQQGAIDGYTF | . | TRBD1 | TRBJ1-2 | TRBV7-9